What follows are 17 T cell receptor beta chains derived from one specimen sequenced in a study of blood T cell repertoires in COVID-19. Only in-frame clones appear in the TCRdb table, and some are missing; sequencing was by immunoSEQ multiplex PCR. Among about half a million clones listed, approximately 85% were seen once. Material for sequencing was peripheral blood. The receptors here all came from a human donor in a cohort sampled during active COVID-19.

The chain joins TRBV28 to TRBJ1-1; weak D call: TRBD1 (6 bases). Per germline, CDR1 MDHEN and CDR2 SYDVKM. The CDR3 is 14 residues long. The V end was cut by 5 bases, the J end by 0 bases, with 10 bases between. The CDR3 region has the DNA TGTGCCAGCAGTCGAGGACAGATGAACACTGAAGCTTTCTTT. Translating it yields CASSRGQMNTEAFF.

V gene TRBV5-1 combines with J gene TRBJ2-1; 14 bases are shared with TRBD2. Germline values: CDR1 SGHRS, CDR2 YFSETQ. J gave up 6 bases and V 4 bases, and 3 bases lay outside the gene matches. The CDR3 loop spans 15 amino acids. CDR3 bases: TGCGCCAGCAGCGTGGGGACTAGCGGGGGCAATGAGCAGTTCTTC. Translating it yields CASSVGTSGGNEQFF.

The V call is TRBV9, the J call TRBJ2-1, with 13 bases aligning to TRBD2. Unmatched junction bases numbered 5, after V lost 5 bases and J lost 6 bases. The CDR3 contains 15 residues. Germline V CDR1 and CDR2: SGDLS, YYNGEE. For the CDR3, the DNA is TGTGCCAGCAGTCGAACTAGCGGGAGGGCCAATGAGCAGTTCTTC. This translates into CASSRTSGRANEQFF.

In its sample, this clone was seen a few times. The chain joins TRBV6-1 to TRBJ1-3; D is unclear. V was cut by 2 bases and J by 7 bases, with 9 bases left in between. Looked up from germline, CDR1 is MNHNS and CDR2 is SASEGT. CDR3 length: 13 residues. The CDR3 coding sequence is TGTGCCAGCAGTGAATCACTCAGGAACACCATATATTTT. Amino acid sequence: CASSESLRNTIYF.

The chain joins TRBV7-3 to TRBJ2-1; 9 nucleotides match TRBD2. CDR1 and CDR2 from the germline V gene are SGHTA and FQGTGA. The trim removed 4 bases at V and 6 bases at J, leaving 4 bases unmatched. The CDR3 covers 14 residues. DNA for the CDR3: TGTGCCAGCAGCTGGACTAGCGTTTCCAATGAGCAGTTCTTC. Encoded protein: CASSWTSVSNEQFF. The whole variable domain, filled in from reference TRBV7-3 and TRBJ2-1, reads GAGVSQTPSNKVTEKGKYVELRCDPISGHTALYWYRQSLGQGPEFLIYFQGTGAADDSGLPNDRFFAVRPEGSVSTLKIQRTERGDSAVYLCASSWTSVSNEQFFGPGTRLTVL.

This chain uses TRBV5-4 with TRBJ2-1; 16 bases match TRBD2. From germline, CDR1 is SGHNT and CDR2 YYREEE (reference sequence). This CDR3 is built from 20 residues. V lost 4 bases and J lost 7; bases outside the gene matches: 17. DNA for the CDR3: TGTGCCAGCAGCCCCCCGGGACTAGCGGGAGGGCCAGGGGGGGGTAATGAGCAGTTCTTC. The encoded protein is CASSPPGLAGGPGGGNEQFF. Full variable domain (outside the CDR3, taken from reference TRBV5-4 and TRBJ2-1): ETGVTQSPTHLIKTRGQQVTLRCSSQSGHNTVSWYQQALGQGPQFIFQYYREEENGRGNFPPRFSGLQFPNYSSELNVNALELDDSALYLCASSPPGLAGGPGGGNEQFFGPGTRLTVL.

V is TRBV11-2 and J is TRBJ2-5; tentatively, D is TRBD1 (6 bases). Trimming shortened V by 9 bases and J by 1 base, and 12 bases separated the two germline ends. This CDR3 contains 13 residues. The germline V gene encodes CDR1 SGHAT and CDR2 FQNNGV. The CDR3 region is CASLGAAQETQYF. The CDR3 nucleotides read TGTGCCAGTCTGGGGGCAGCCCAAGAGACCCAGTACTTC.

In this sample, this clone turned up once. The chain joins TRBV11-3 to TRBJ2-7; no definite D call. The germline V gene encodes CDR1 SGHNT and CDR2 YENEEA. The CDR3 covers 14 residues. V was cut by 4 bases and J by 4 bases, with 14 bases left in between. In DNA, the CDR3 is TGTGCCAGCAGCTCCCGGCAGCCGGAGTACGAGCAGTACTTC. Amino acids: CASSSRQPEYEQYF. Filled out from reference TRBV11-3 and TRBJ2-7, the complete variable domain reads EAGVVQSPRYKIIEKKQPVAFWCNPISGHNTLYWYLQNLGQGPELLIRYENEEAVDDSQLPKDRFSAERLKGVDSTLKIQPAELGDSAVYLCASSSRQPEYEQYFGPGTRLTVT.

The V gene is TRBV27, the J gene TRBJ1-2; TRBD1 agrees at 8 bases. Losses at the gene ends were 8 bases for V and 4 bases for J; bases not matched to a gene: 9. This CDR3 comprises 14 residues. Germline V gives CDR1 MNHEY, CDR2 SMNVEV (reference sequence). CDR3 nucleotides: TGTGCCAGCGCCCTGAATACAGGGGGCTATGGCTACACCTTC. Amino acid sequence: CASALNTGGYGYTF.

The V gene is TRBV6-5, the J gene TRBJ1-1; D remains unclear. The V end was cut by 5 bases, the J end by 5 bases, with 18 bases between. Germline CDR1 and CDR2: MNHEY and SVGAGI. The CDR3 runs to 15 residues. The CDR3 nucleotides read TGTGCCAGCAGTCCGATCTGGGGAGTAGGGACTGAAGCTTTCTTT. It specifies CASSPIWGVGTEAFF.

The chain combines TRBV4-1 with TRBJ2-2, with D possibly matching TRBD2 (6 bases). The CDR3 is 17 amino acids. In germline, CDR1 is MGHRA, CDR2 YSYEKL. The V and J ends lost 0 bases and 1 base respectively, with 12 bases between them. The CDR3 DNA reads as TGCGCCAGCAGCCAAGAGGCGGGGCAGGGGAACACCGGGGAGCTGTTTTTT. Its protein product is CASSQEAGQGNTGELFF.

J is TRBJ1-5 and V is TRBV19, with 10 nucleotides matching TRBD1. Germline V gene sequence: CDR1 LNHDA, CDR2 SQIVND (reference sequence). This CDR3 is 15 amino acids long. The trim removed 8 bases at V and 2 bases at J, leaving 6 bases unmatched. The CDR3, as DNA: TGTGCCAGTTTCTCCGGGACAGGGGGCAATCAGCCCCAGCATTTT. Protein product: CASFSGTGGNQPQHF.

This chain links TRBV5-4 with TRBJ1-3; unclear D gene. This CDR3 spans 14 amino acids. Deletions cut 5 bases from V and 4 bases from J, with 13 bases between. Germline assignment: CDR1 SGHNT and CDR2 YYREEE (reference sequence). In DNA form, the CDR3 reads TGTGCCAGCAGTCCTTCGCGGTCCGGAAACACCATATATTTT. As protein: CASSPSRSGNTIYF.

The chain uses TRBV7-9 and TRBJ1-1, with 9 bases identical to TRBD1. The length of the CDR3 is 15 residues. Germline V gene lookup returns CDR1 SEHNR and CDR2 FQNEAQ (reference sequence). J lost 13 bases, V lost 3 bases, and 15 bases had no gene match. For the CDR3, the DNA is TGTGCCAGCAGCTTGGGAGCCCCGGGACAGGGCTTAGGTTTCTTT. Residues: CASSLGAPGQGLGFF.

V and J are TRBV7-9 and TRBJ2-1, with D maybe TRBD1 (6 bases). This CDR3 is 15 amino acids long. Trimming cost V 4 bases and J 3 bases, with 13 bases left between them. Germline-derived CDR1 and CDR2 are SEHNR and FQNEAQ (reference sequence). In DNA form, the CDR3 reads TGTGCCAGCAGCTCACAGGGTAACAGCTACAATGAGCAGTTCTTC. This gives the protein CASSSQGNSYNEQFF.

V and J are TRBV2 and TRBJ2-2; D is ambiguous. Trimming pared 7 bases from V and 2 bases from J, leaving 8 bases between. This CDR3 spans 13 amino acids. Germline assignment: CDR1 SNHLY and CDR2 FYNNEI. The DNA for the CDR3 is TGTGCCAGCACCCTATCAAACACCGGGGAGCTGTTTTTT. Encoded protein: CASTLSNTGELFF.

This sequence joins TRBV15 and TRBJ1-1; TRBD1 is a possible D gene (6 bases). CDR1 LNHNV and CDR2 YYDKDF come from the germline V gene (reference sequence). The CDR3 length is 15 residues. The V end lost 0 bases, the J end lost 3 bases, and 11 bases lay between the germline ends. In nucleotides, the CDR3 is TGTGCCACCAGCAGAGAACAGGGAATATACACTGAAGCTTTCTTT. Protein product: CATSREQGIYTEAFF.